These 13 T cell receptor beta chains were all obtained from the same sample, sequenced in a study of T cell responses to AZD1222 COVID-19 vaccine. Produced via immunoSEQ multiplex PCR; TCRdb's table is partial and in-frame only. This sample has about 150,000 clones, with nearly 95% found just once. The sequenced sample was peripheral blood, obtained on day 0 of AZD1222 vaccination. The receptor set was obtained from an adult in good health.

The chain uses TRBV5-1 and TRBJ1-1; D call uncertain. V lost 0 bases and J lost 0, with 9 bases in between. Germline loops: CDR1 SGHRS, CDR2 YFSETQ. This CDR3 contains 15 residues. CDR3 bases: TGCGCCAGCAGCTTGGTTCCGGACTTGAACACTGAAGCTTTCTTT. Translating gives CASSLVPDLNTEAFF. The full variable domain, in which reference TRBV5-1 and TRBJ1-1 provide the parts outside the CDR3, is KAGVTQTPRYLIKTRGQQVTLSCSPISGHRSVSWYQQTPGQGLQFLFEYFSETQRNKGNFPGRFSGRQFSNSRSEMNVSTLELGDSALYLCASSLVPDLNTEAFFGQGTRLTVV.

The rearrangement uses TRBV12-3 or TRBV12-4 and TRBJ1-5; no firm D call. V lost 7 bases to trimming and J lost 1 base, with 8 bases between them. The CDR3 loop spans 13 amino acids. The CDR3 region is CASNIESNQPQHF. CDR3 bases: TGTGCCAGCAACATAGAAAGCAATCAGCCCCAGCATTTT.

The J gene is TRBJ1-5, the V gene TRBV7-9; D is possibly TRBD1 (6 bases). The CDR3 has 14 amino acids. CDR1 is SEHNR and CDR2 is FQNEAQ in the germline V gene (reference sequence). Trimming left V 5 bases short and J 7 bases short, with 15 bases between. The CDR3 bases are TGTGCCAGCAGCCTACAGGGTGAGGGACAGCCCCAGCATTTT. This codes for CASSLQGEGQPQHF.

This chain joins TRBV9 and TRBJ1-5; D unclear. Per the germline V gene, CDR1 is SGDLS and CDR2 is YYNGEE. Between the trimmed V and J ends, which lost 3 bases and 6 bases, there was a span of 7 bases. This CDR3 has 12 amino acids. The CDR3 nucleotides read TGTGCCAGCAGCGACTACCCTCAGCCCCAGCATTTT. Its protein product is CASSDYPQPQHF.

The chain has TRBV5-3 and TRBJ1-4; no clear D. TRBV5-3 falls under the ORF class, with uncertain function. Trimming pared 3 bases from V and 4 bases from J, leaving 4 bases between. The CDR3 loop spans 12 amino acids. The CDR3 sequence is CARSSRNEKLFF. In nucleotides, the CDR3 is TGTGCCAGAAGCTCCCGTAATGAAAAACTGTTTTTT.

The chain combines TRBV28 with TRBJ1-1; possible D gene TRBD1, 6 bases. The germline V gene encodes CDR1 MDHEN and CDR2 SYDVKM. The CDR3 loop spans 15 amino acids. The V end was cut by 4 bases, the J end by 0 bases, with 12 bases between. CDR3 sequence reads: CASSYQGWLNTEAFF. As DNA, the CDR3 is TGTGCCAGCAGTTATCAGGGGTGGCTGAACACTGAAGCTTTCTTT.

The chain recombines TRBV27 with TRBJ2-1; 9 bases match TRBD2. The germline V gene encodes CDR1 MNHEY and CDR2 SMNVEV (reference sequence). V shed 2 bases, J shed 11 bases, and the junction held 13 bases outside the gene matches. The CDR3 is 16 residues long. As DNA, the CDR3 is TGTGCCAGCAGTTTAAAAGCGGGAGGCCCCGCTGGGCAGCAGTTCTTC. Its translation: CASSLKAGGPAGQQFF.

This chain links TRBV7-9 with TRBJ2-7; 12 positions agree with TRBD2. The CDR3 is 17 residues long. CDR1 SEHNR and CDR2 FQNEAQ come from the germline V gene (reference sequence). The V segment lost 4 bases and the J segment 0 bases; nucleotides outside the gene matches: 7. The CDR3 reads CASSSLAGGKSSYEQYF. DNA for the CDR3: TGTGCCAGCAGCTCCCTAGCGGGAGGGAAGAGCTCCTACGAGCAGTACTTC.

The CDR3 loop reads CASSEGASGKGTDTQYF. The CDR3 DNA reads TGTGCCAGCAGTGAAGGGGCTAGCGGGAAGGGGACAGATACGCAGTATTTT. V usage is TRBV2 and J usage is TRBJ2-3; 9 bases match TRBD2. CDR3 length: 17 residues. The ends lost 1 base at V and 3 bases at J; junction bases unmatched: 8. The germline gives CDR1 SNHLY, CDR2 FYNNEI.

This sequence joins TRBV19 and TRBJ1-5; D may be TRBD1 (5 bases). V was cut by 1 base and J by 4 bases, with 14 bases left in between. This CDR3 has 16 residues. In germline, CDR1 is LNHDA, CDR2 SQIVND (reference sequence). CDR3 DNA sequence: TGTGCCAGTAGTATAGCCACGGGGGGAAAAAATCAGCCCCAGCATTTT. Translation: CASSIATGGKNQPQHF. Using reference TRBV19 and TRBJ1-5 for the parts outside the CDR3, the full variable domain is DGGITQSPKYLFRKEGQNVTLSCEQNLNHDAMYWYRQDPGQGLRLIYYSQIVNDFQKGDIAEGYSVSREKKESFPLTVTSAQKNPTAFYLCASSIATGGKNQPQHFGDGTRLSIL.

The gene calls are TRBV19 and TRBJ1-1; D uncertain. The CDR3 totals 13 residues. V gave up 5 bases and J gave up 2 bases, with 9 bases separating them. Germline V gene data show CDR1 as LNHDA and CDR2 as SQIVND (reference sequence). The CDR3 region has the DNA TGTGCCAGTAGTCGGACGGATAACACTGAAGCTTTCTTT. Translating it yields CASSRTDNTEAFF.

This sequence joins TRBV5-1 and TRBJ2-3, with 9 nucleotides matching TRBD1. Per germline, CDR1 SGHRS and CDR2 YFSETQ. The CDR3 covers 16 residues. V dropped 4 bases and J dropped 2; count of bases not matched to a gene: 8. The CDR3 DNA follows: TGCGCCAGCAGCCAAACAGGGGGCATCCACACAGATACGCAGTATTTT. Protein sequence: CASSQTGGIHTDTQYF.

V usage is TRBV28 and J usage is TRBJ1-5; D ambiguous. The germline V gene has CDR1 MDHEN and CDR2 SYDVKM. The V gene lost 5 bases and the J gene lost 7 bases, with 18 bases spanning the gap. The CDR3 is 15 residues long. CDR3 region: CASSTGWVIGQPQHF. In DNA form, the CDR3 reads TGTGCCAGCAGTACCGGTTGGGTCATCGGGCAGCCCCAGCATTTT.